This T cell receptor beta chain was profiled in a study of cytomegalovirus exposure and HLA in healthy donors. Both 60 Vbeta primers and 13 Jbeta primers went into the PCR. In the original processing: About 12 million shared chains were among the about 80 million unique TCR beta chains that a later analysis counted. TCRdb's copy holds only in-frame clones and misses some; the assay was immunoSEQ multiplex PCR. The V and J calls and clone size come from that table; D and trimming were worked out from the DNA. This sample yields about 98,000 clones, of which about two thirds are seen a single time; 2.5% belongs to the top ten. For this clone: The antigen remains unidentified.

The V gene end was trimmed by 4 bases and the J gene end by 5 bases; junction bases not matched to a gene: 6. CDR3 size: 14 residues. CDR1 is SGHRS and CDR2 is YFSETQ in the germline V gene. Broader study findings: Most of the TCR beta V segments (in an earlier analysis) were productive either about 87% or about 30% of the time.

The genes are TRBV5-1 and TRBJ2-1; 7 nucleotides align to TRBD2. The sequence came from a man aged 50-60 years in good health and CMV-seronegative. Sequenced: PBMCs. The CDR3 loop reads CASSVVLADNEQFF. Written as DNA, the CDR3 is TGCGCCAGCAGCGTGGTTCTAGCGGACAATGAGCAGTTCTTC.